A selection of T cell receptor beta chains follows, all from one sample in a study of blood T cell repertoires in COVID-19. TCRdb's table, derived via immunoSEQ multiplex PCR, lists solely in-frame clones and lacks some. Counted here are a few hundred thousand clones, around 90% occurring once; the ten biggest clones make up about 8.5%. Sequenced input: peripheral blood. Receptors originate from a man younger than 30 with active or convalescent COVID-19. Each CDR3 is given with its conserved first and last residue. Each record gives: V gene, D gene, clone size, J gene, CDR3 protein, CDR3 DNA. The D gene is left open where the match is weak. For some rows the clone size is stated as once, few or many, or as a class when expanded; others skip it.

V gene: TRBV12-5; D gene: TRBD2; clone size: NA; J gene: TRBJ2-1; CDR3 protein: CATAIAGGNEQFF; CDR3 DNA: TGTGCTACCGCCATAGCGGGGGGCAATGAGCAGTTCTTC
V gene: TRBV11-2; D gene: NA; clone size: NA; J gene: TRBJ1-5; CDR3 protein: CASSLDQAQFRNQPQHF; CDR3 DNA: TGTGCCAGCAGCTTAGATCAAGCACAGTTTCGCAATCAGCCCCAGCATTTT
V gene: TRBV14; D gene: TRBD1; clone size: few; J gene: TRBJ1-2; CDR3 protein: CASSGTGFVGGYTF; CDR3 DNA: TGTGCCAGCAGCGGGACAGGGTTTGTTGGTGGCTACACCTTC
V gene: TRBV29-1; D gene: NA; clone size: NA; J gene: TRBJ2-1; CDR3 protein: CSVPLYNEQFF; CDR3 DNA: TGCAGCGTTCCTTTATACAATGAGCAGTTCTTC
V gene: TRBV18; D gene: NA; clone size: NA; J gene: TRBJ2-3; CDR3 protein: CASSTRMSGGTDTQYF; CDR3 DNA: TGTGCCAGCTCAACCCGTATGAGCGGCGGCACAGATACGCAGTATTTT
V gene: TRBV12-3/TRBV12-4; D gene: NA; clone size: NA; J gene: TRBJ2-1; CDR3 protein: CASSFLNEQFF; CDR3 DNA: TGTGCCAGCAGTTTTCTGAATGAGCAGTTCTTC
V gene: TRBV9; D gene: NA; clone size: NA; J gene: TRBJ2-5; CDR3 protein: CASSANPGNQETQYF; CDR3 DNA: TGTGCCAGCAGCGCTAACCCGGGAAACCAAGAGACCCAGTACTTC
V gene: TRBV5-8; D gene: NA; clone size: NA; J gene: TRBJ1-2; CDR3 protein: CASSLVFRVGYGYTF; CDR3 DNA: TGTGCCAGCAGCTTGGTCTTTCGGGTGGGCTATGGCTACACCTTC
V gene: TRBV5-1; D gene: TRBD1; clone size: NA; J gene: TRBJ2-5; CDR3 protein: CASSAGTGGARETQYF; CDR3 DNA: TGCGCCAGCAGCGCCGGGACAGGGGGCGCGAGAGAGACCCAGTACTTC
V gene: TRBV19; D gene: TRBD1; clone size: NA; J gene: TRBJ2-6; CDR3 protein: CASSEQGAGANVLTF; CDR3 DNA: TGTGCCAGTAGTGAACAGGGGGCTGGGGCCAACGTCCTGACTTTC
V gene: TRBV3-1/TRBV3-2; D gene: TRBD2; clone size: once; J gene: TRBJ2-3; CDR3 protein: CASSPLRGGNADTQYF; CDR3 DNA: TGTGCCAGCAGCCCCCTGCGGGGGGGTAACGCAGATACGCAGTATTTT
V gene: TRBV6-5; D gene: TRBD2; clone size: NA; J gene: TRBJ2-3; CDR3 protein: CASELAGSTDTQYF; CDR3 DNA: TGTGCCAGCGAGCTAGCGGGGAGCACAGATACGCAGTATTTT
V gene: TRBV4-1; D gene: NA; clone size: NA; J gene: TRBJ2-5; CDR3 protein: CASSQDFGWETQYF; CDR3 DNA: TGCGCCAGCAGCCAAGATTTCGGGTGGGAGACCCAGTACTTC
V gene: TRBV5-6; D gene: TRBD1; clone size: NA; J gene: TRBJ2-6; CDR3 protein: CASSWNTGTGGGGANVLTF; CDR3 DNA: TGTGCCAGCAGCTGGAATACCGGGACAGGAGGTGGAGGGGCCAACGTCCTGACTTTC
V gene: TRBV7-9; D gene: TRBD1; clone size: NA; J gene: TRBJ1-4; CDR3 protein: CASSLTGGIEKLFF; CDR3 DNA: TGTGCCAGCAGCTTGACAGGGGGCATTGAAAAACTGTTTTTT
V gene: TRBV6-5; D gene: NA; clone size: NA; J gene: TRBJ2-5; CDR3 protein: CASSHYIDQETQYF; CDR3 DNA: TGTGCCAGCAGTCATTACATCGACCAAGAGACCCAGTACTTC
V gene: TRBV12-5; D gene: NA; clone size: few; J gene: TRBJ1-1; CDR3 protein: CASGFLQGSGFTEAFF; CDR3 DNA: TGTGCTAGTGGTTTCCTGCAGGGCTCGGGTTTCACTGAAGCTTTCTTT
V gene: TRBV11-3; D gene: NA; clone size: few; J gene: TRBJ2-7; CDR3 protein: CASSRSGDEQYF; CDR3 DNA: TGTGCCAGCAGTCGCTCGGGGGACGAGCAGTACTTC
V gene: TRBV10-3; D gene: TRBD1; clone size: NA; J gene: TRBJ1-2; CDR3 protein: CAISEGSGGYGYTF; CDR3 DNA: TGTGCCATCAGTGAAGGATCAGGGGGCTATGGCTACACCTTC
V gene: TRBV6-5; D gene: TRBD1; clone size: NA; J gene: TRBJ1-5; CDR3 protein: CASTWTGGWGQPQHF; CDR3 DNA: TGTGCCAGCACCTGGACAGGGGGCTGGGGTCAGCCCCAGCATTTT
V gene: TRBV21-1; D gene: NA; clone size: NA; J gene: TRBJ2-7; CDR3 protein: CASSSPGTGPSSYEQYF; CDR3 DNA: TGTGCCAGCAGCAGTCCCGGGACAGGGCCTAGCTCCTACGAGCAGTACTTC
V gene: TRBV4-1; D gene: TRBD1; clone size: NA; J gene: TRBJ1-4; CDR3 protein: CASRAGTGTNEKLFF; CDR3 DNA: TGCGCCAGCAGGGCCGGGACAGGGACTAATGAAAAACTGTTTTTT
V gene: TRBV3-1/TRBV3-2; D gene: TRBD1; clone size: NA; J gene: TRBJ1-4; CDR3 protein: CASSHADRGQGEKLFF; CDR3 DNA: TGTGCCAGCAGCCATGCTGACAGGGGGCAGGGGGAAAAACTGTTTTTT
V gene: TRBV10-3; D gene: TRBD1; clone size: NA; J gene: TRBJ1-2; CDR3 protein: CAIRVGQEVVYGYTF; CDR3 DNA: TGTGCCATCAGAGTGGGACAGGAGGTCGTCTATGGCTACACCTTC
V gene: TRBV27; D gene: NA; clone size: NA; J gene: TRBJ1-1; CDR3 protein: CASRIQGMNTEAFF; CDR3 DNA: TGTGCCAGCAGAATCCAGGGTATGAACACTGAAGCTTTCTTT
V gene: TRBV7-9; D gene: NA; clone size: NA; J gene: TRBJ1-5; CDR3 protein: CASSNTGISNQPQHF; CDR3 DNA: TGTGCCAGCAGCAACACAGGGATCAGCAATCAGCCCCAGCATTTT
V gene: TRBV20-1; D gene: NA; clone size: NA; J gene: TRBJ2-7; CDR3 protein: CSASIVRGADEQYF; CDR3 DNA: TGCAGTGCTAGTATTGTTCGGGGGGCGGACGAGCAGTACTTC
V gene: TRBV5-1; D gene: NA; clone size: NA; J gene: TRBJ2-5; CDR3 protein: CASRGLLDGQETQYF; CDR3 DNA: TGCGCCAGCAGGGGACTCCTAGACGGACAAGAGACCCAGTACTTC
V gene: TRBV3-1/TRBV3-2; D gene: NA; clone size: NA; J gene: TRBJ1-1; CDR3 protein: CASSQEGAQISGNTEAFF; CDR3 DNA: TGTGCCAGCAGCCAAGAGGGGGCTCAAATTAGTGGGAACACTGAAGCTTTCTTT
V gene: TRBV13; D gene: TRBD1; clone size: NA; J gene: TRBJ2-1; CDR3 protein: CASTPNRDSEPYNEQFF; CDR3 DNA: TGTGCCAGCACCCCCAACCGGGACAGCGAACCCTACAATGAGCAGTTCTTC
V gene: TRBV4-1; D gene: NA; clone size: NA; J gene: TRBJ1-1; CDR3 protein: CASRPRGRTEAFF; CDR3 DNA: TGCGCCAGCAGACCCAGGGGAAGAACTGAAGCTTTCTTT
V gene: TRBV10-1; D gene: NA; clone size: once; J gene: TRBJ1-1; CDR3 protein: CASSPGGFEDTEAFF; CDR3 DNA: TGCGCCAGCAGCCCGGGCGGGTTCGAGGACACTGAAGCTTTCTTT
V gene: TRBV11-2; D gene: NA; clone size: NA; J gene: TRBJ2-3; CDR3 protein: CASSMGGGGFSTDTQYF; CDR3 DNA: TGTGCCAGCAGCATGGGAGGAGGTGGGTTCAGCACAGATACGCAGTATTTT
V gene: TRBV6-5; D gene: TRBD1; clone size: NA; J gene: TRBJ1-2; CDR3 protein: CASSLQGSYGYTF; CDR3 DNA: TGTGCCAGCAGTTTACAGGGGAGCTATGGCTACACCTTC
V gene: TRBV9; D gene: NA; clone size: NA; J gene: TRBJ2-1; CDR3 protein: CASSVGFRRGIHEQFF; CDR3 DNA: TGTGCCAGCAGCGTAGGTTTCAGACGAGGGATCCATGAGCAGTTCTTC
V gene: TRBV7-9; D gene: NA; clone size: NA; J gene: TRBJ1-1; CDR3 protein: CASSLRGGTEAFF; CDR3 DNA: TGTGCCAGCAGCCTCCGAGGCGGGACTGAAGCTTTCTTT
V gene: TRBV27; D gene: TRBD1; clone size: NA; J gene: TRBJ1-5; CDR3 protein: CASRPGTGNVLGNQPQHF; CDR3 DNA: TGTGCCAGCAGACCCGGGACAGGGAACGTTCTCGGCAATCAGCCCCAGCATTTT
V gene: TRBV27; D gene: TRBD1; clone size: NA; J gene: TRBJ1-1; CDR3 protein: CASSSWDSSAIGTEAFF; CDR3 DNA: TGTGCCAGCAGTTCCTGGGACAGTTCAGCAATTGGCACTGAAGCTTTCTTT
V gene: TRBV7-2; D gene: TRBD2; clone size: NA; J gene: TRBJ2-7; CDR3 protein: CASSLYPLSGGYEQYF; CDR3 DNA: TGTGCCAGCAGCTTATATCCGCTTTCGGGGGGTTACGAGCAGTACTTC
V gene: TRBV12-3/TRBV12-4; D gene: NA; clone size: NA; J gene: TRBJ2-3; CDR3 protein: CASSKGSPDTQYF; CDR3 DNA: TGTGCCAGCAGTAAAGGGAGCCCAGATACGCAGTATTTT
V gene: TRBV2; D gene: TRBD1; clone size: few; J gene: TRBJ2-6; CDR3 protein: CASAGGTGRSGANVLTF; CDR3 DNA: TGTGCCAGCGCAGGGGGGACAGGGCGGTCTGGGGCCAACGTCCTGACTTTC
V gene: TRBV7-6; D gene: NA; clone size: few; J gene: TRBJ1-4; CDR3 protein: CASSFQDEKLFF; CDR3 DNA: TGTGCCAGCAGCTTCCAGGATGAGAAACTGTTTTTT
V gene: TRBV6-5; D gene: NA; clone size: NA; J gene: TRBJ1-2; CDR3 protein: CASNHGGSYGYTF; CDR3 DNA: TGTGCCAGCAATCACGGGGGTTCGTATGGCTACACCTTC
V gene: TRBV4-1; D gene: TRBD2; clone size: NA; J gene: TRBJ2-2; CDR3 protein: CASSPSLAGVNTGELFF; CDR3 DNA: TGCGCCAGCAGCCCGAGCTTAGCGGGGGTTAACACCGGGGAGCTGTTTTTT
V gene: TRBV9; D gene: NA; clone size: NA; J gene: TRBJ1-4; CDR3 protein: CASSVGGVANEKLFF; CDR3 DNA: TGTGCCAGCAGCGTAGGGGGGGTGGCTAATGAAAAACTGTTTTTT
V gene: TRBV15; D gene: NA; clone size: NA; J gene: TRBJ1-6; CDR3 protein: CATSRDYESSGSPLHF; CDR3 DNA: TGTGCCACCAGCAGAGATTATGAAAGTAGTGGTTCACCCCTCCACTTT
V gene: TRBV4-2; D gene: TRBD1; clone size: NA; J gene: TRBJ2-7; CDR3 protein: CASSPRGAGGREQYF; CDR3 DNA: TGTGCCAGCAGCCCACGAGGGGCAGGGGGCCGCGAGCAGTACTTC
V gene: TRBV19; D gene: NA; clone size: NA; J gene: TRBJ1-5; CDR3 protein: CASRNNYSNQPQHF; CDR3 DNA: TGTGCCAGTAGGAACAATTATAGCAATCAGCCCCAGCATTTT
V gene: TRBV5-1; D gene: TRBD1; clone size: NA; J gene: TRBJ1-5; CDR3 protein: CASSLTPGQGSNQPQHF; CDR3 DNA: TGCGCCAGCAGCTTGACCCCGGGACAGGGGAGCAATCAGCCCCAGCATTTT
V gene: TRBV7-6; D gene: NA; clone size: NA; J gene: TRBJ1-1; CDR3 protein: CASSLGSQAMNTEAFF; CDR3 DNA: TGTGCCAGCAGCTTAGGATCCCAGGCCATGAACACTGAAGCTTTCTTT
V gene: TRBV7-9; D gene: NA; clone size: NA; J gene: TRBJ1-1; CDR3 protein: CASSARGGQNTEAFF; CDR3 DNA: TGTGCCAGCAGCGCCCGGGGAGGACAGAACACTGAAGCTTTCTTT
V gene: TRBV25-1; D gene: NA; clone size: NA; J gene: TRBJ2-6; CDR3 protein: CASRTAGEANVLTF; CDR3 DNA: TGTGCCAGCAGGACGGCTGGAGAGGCCAACGTCCTGACTTTC
V gene: TRBV3-1/TRBV3-2; D gene: NA; clone size: NA; J gene: TRBJ2-1; CDR3 protein: CASSQGGLSGSYNEQFF; CDR3 DNA: TGTGCCAGCAGCCAAGGAGGTTTGAGCGGGTCTTACAATGAGCAGTTCTTC
V gene: TRBV5-8; D gene: NA; clone size: NA; J gene: TRBJ1-1; CDR3 protein: CASRSTGRDTEAFF; CDR3 DNA: TGTGCCAGCAGATCGACAGGAAGGGACACTGAAGCTTTCTTT